This T cell receptor (beta chain) was obtained from a study of CD8 T cells in ankylosing spondylitis. The study's findings and limits: The study looked at matched synovial fluid samples from ankylosing spondylitis patients. Disease-linked clones were reported to be significantly enriched there. Clones linked to the disease showed a CD8+ phenotype. They occurred at relatively low frequencies in peripheral blood. A TCR beta motif of about 8 highly homologous variants seemed to mark ankylosing spondylitis blood. Some motif variants had been reported before (in reactive arthritis synovial fluid and blood).

Germline values: CDR1 MGHRA, CDR2 YSYEKL. This CDR3 has 17 residues. Trimming at V came to 4 bases and at J to 2 bases, leaving 12 bases not matched to a gene. On this clonotype: The antigen remains undetermined.

TCRdb passed the 5' RACE reads through MiXCR, listing each CDR3 protein once. Counted here are more than 150,000 distinct CDR3 sequences, roughly 18% occurring once; the ten biggest clones make up roughly 4%. Material for sequencing was blood, either unsorted or a sorted T cell fraction (not recorded which). This clonotype was sampled from a male donor aged 10 to 30 with ankylosing spondylitis or in good health (not recorded which). This sequence joins TRBV4-1 and TRBJ2-3, with TRBD2 matching 7 bases. This CDR3 is CASSLVVAGTNTDTQYF. The DNA of the CDR3 is TGCGCCAGCAGCCTCGTGGTCGCGGGGACTAACACAGATACGCAGTATTTT.